The 11 T cell receptor beta chains reported below all come from one sample, sequenced in a study of identifying expanded T cells in peripheral blood (dated by TCRdb to about 2019). The library was built by means of the immunoSEQ multiplex PCR assay. TCRdb obtained this table from immuneACCESS and retained in-frame rearrangements with V and J assigned. These tables miss some clones; where compared with another copy, unresolved V genes account for less than half of the shortfall, and the remainder is unexplained. The sample table contains approximately 100,000 clones; only one count was recorded for around nine tenths of them. The top ten clonotypes cover about 4.2% of the sample. Sequenced input: blood. These receptors all come from a person between 18 and 75 years old in good health.

This clone was seen only a few times. The chain recombines TRBV5-5 with TRBJ2-6; no clear D. CDR1 SGHKS and CDR2 YYEKEE come from the germline V gene (reference sequence). This CDR3 has 15 residues. The V end was cut by 4 bases, the J end by 0 bases, with 8 bases between. The DNA of the CDR3 is TGTGCCAGCAGCCGAAGCCTCTCTGGGGCCAACGTCCTGACTTTC. Translated: CASSRSLSGANVLTF.

The chain combines TRBV4-2 with TRBJ2-3; 7 nucleotides match TRBD1. Germline-derived CDR1 and CDR2 are LGHNA and YNFKEQ. V gave up 1 base and J gave up 6 bases; unmatched junction bases: 13. The CDR3 runs to 17 residues. Here the CDR3 DNA reads TGTGCCAGCAGCCAAGTTAGGGACAGAGGGCGAGCCGATACGCAGTATTTT. It specifies CASSQVRDRGRADTQYF.

V is TRBV7-3 and J is TRBJ1-1, with TRBD1 matching over 8 bases. This CDR3 comprises 15 residues. Germline V gives CDR1 SGHTA, CDR2 FQGTGA. Losses at the gene ends were 5 bases for V and 4 bases for J; bases not matched to a gene: 9. The DNA for the CDR3 is TGTGCCAGCAGCGTAGCAGGGGGCGTGGGCACTGAAGCTTTCTTT. Its protein product is CASSVAGGVGTEAFF.

The gene calls are TRBV18 and TRBJ2-7; the D call may be TRBD1 or TRBD2 (5 bases each). V gave up 6 bases and J gave up 2 bases, with 14 bases separating them. The CDR3 totals 14 residues. Germline CDR1 is KGHSH and CDR2 is LQKENI. CDR3 nucleotide sequence: TGTGCCAGCTCCCCGGGGACGGAAACCTACGAGCAGTACTTC. Protein: CASSPGTETYEQYF. The whole variable domain, remainder taken from reference TRBV18 and TRBJ2-7, is NAGVMQNPRHLVRRRGQEARLRCSPMKGHSHVYWYRQLPEEGLKFMVYLQKENIIDESGMPKERFSAEFPKEGPSILRIQQVVRGDSAAYFCASSPGTETYEQYFGPGTRLTVT.

The chain is built from TRBV11-2 and TRBJ2-7; 7 positions match TRBD2. V trimming: 6 bases; J trimming: 7 bases; junction bases outside the gene matches: 12. The CDR3 is 14 residues long. Looked up from germline, CDR1 is SGHAT and CDR2 is FQNNGV. Here the CDR3 DNA reads TGTGCCAGCAGGAAAAGCGGGGCCGAAAGTGAGCAGTACTTC. It is translated as CASRKSGAESEQYF.

The chain combines TRBV6-5 with TRBJ2-6; 11 nucleotides match TRBD1. The CDR3 consists of 16 residues. Germline-derived CDR1 and CDR2 are MNHEY and SVGAGI. Losses at the gene ends were 4 bases for V and 2 bases for J; bases not matched to a gene: 1. CDR3: CASSWTGGAGANVLTF. The DNA for the CDR3 is TGTGCCAGCAGTTGGACAGGGGGCGCTGGGGCCAACGTCCTGACTTTC.

CDR3 in amino acids: CASSLTGGYNEQFF. The CDR3 bases are TGTGCCAGCAGCTTGACAGGGGGTTACAATGAGCAGTTCTTC. The V gene is TRBV7-3, the J gene TRBJ2-1, with 9 bases aligning to TRBD1. Trimming cost V 3 bases and J 4 bases; bases outside gene matches: 1. The V gene's germline CDR1 is SGHTA and CDR2 FQGTGA. This CDR3 region has 14 residues.

The V call is TRBV28, the J call TRBJ2-1; no clear D. The germline V gene has CDR1 MDHEN and CDR2 SYDVKM. V was clipped by 10 bases and J by 3 bases, with 16 bases between them. The CDR3 has 14 amino acids. CDR3 DNA: TGTGCCACCGCACTTCTGAACAGCTACAATGAGCAGTTCTTC. This translates into CATALLNSYNEQFF.

J is TRBJ1-2 and V is TRBV28; 8 bases are a match to TRBD1. Germline CDR1 MDHEN, CDR2 SYDVKM. Losses at the gene ends were 5 bases for V and 6 bases for J; bases not matched to a gene: 8. The CDR3 has 14 residues. The CDR3 DNA reads as TGTGCCAGCAGTACAAGGACAGGGAAGGATGGCTACACCTTC. Translated, it gives CASSTRTGKDGYTF.

V usage is TRBV6-6 and J usage is TRBJ1-4, with 7 bases lining up with TRBD1. This CDR3 is built from 16 residues. V lost 0 bases, J lost 4 bases, and 5 bases stayed unmatched. CDR1 and CDR2 (germline): MNHNY, SVGAGI (reference sequence). The CDR3 reads CASSYSKGAGNEKLFF. For the CDR3, the DNA is TGTGCCAGCAGTTACTCGAAGGGGGCAGGTAATGAAAAACTGTTTTTT.

The V call is TRBV5-6, the J call TRBJ2-7, with D hard to call. This CDR3 contains 12 residues. Germline lookup yields CDR1 SGHDT and CDR2 YYEEEE. V lost 3 bases, J lost 1 base, and 5 bases lay in between. CDR3 DNA sequence: TGTGCCAGCAGCTGGGGATCCTACGAGCAGTACTTC. The encoded protein is CASSWGSYEQYF. Together with reference TRBV5-6 and TRBJ2-7, the CDR3 gives the full variable domain: DAGVTQSPTHLIKTRGQQVTLRCSPKSGHDTVSWYQQALGQGPQFIFQYYEEEERQRGNFPDRFSGHQFPNYSSELNVNALLLGDSALYLCASSWGSYEQYFGPGTRLTVT.